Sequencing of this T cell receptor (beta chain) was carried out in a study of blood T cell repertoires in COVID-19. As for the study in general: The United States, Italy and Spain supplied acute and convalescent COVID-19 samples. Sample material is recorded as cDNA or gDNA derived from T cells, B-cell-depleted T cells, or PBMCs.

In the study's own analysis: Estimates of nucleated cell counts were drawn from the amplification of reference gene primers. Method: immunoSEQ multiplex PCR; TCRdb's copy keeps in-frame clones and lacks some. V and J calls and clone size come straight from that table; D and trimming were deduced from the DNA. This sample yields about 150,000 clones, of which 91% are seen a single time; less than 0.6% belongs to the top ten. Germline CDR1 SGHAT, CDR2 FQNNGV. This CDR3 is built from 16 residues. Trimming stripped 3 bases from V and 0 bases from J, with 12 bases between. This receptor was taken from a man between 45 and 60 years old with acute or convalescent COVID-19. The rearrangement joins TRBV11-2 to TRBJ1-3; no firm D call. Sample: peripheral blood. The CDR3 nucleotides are TGTGCCAGCAGCTTTTCAGGCCTTTCCTCTGGAAACACCATATATTTT. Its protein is CASSFSGLSSGNTIYF.